The 10 T cell receptor beta chains listed next were all sequenced from one sample in a study of blood T cell repertoires in COVID-19. Here immunoSEQ multiplex PCR was the method, and the copy in TCRdb shows in-frame clones only, minus some. This table has 25,000 to 35,000 clones, about 70% appearing once. Sequencing was done on a sample of peripheral blood. The receptors stem from a human donor in a cohort sampled during active COVID-19.

The gene calls are TRBV7-2 and TRBJ2-7; a weak D match, TRBD1 (6 bases). V lost 6 bases to trimming and J lost 1 base, with 16 bases between them. CDR3 length: 15 residues. Per germline, CDR1 SGHTA and CDR2 FQGNSA. The CDR3 spells CASSSSTGLSYEQYF. In nucleotides, the CDR3 is TGTGCCAGCAGTTCCTCGACAGGCCTTTCCTACGAGCAGTACTTC.

This clone was observed once. This chain connects TRBV4-3 to TRBJ1-2; tentatively, D is TRBD1 (5 bases). Germline assignment: CDR1 LGHNA and CDR2 YSLEER. This CDR3 has 16 residues. The V and J ends lost 3 bases and 2 bases respectively, with 16 bases between them. DNA of the CDR3: TGCGCCAGCAGCCAGAGGAGGGGAGTCGGCAACTATGGCTACACCTTC. Translated: CASSQRRGVGNYGYTF.

This sequence joins TRBV5-4 and TRBJ1-1; TRBD1 agrees at 8 bases. The CDR3 covers 13 residues. Trimming removed 3 bases from V and 3 bases from J; junction bases left unmatched: 1. Per germline, CDR1 SGHNT and CDR2 YYREEE (reference sequence). DNA for the CDR3: TGTGCCAGCAGCTCGACAGGGGACACTGAAGCTTTCTTT. The encoded protein is CASSSTGDTEAFF.

In regard to this clone: The germline gene is not matched at one end of the junction; a read error may be the cause. The chain uses TRBV9 and TRBJ1-2, with 7 bases fitting TRBD1. The CDR3 is 14 amino acids. Germline V CDR1 and CDR2: SGDLS, YYNGEE. In nucleotides, the CDR3 is TGTGCCAGCACCGTAGATGGGACAGATTATGGCTACACCTTC. This codes for CASTVDGTDYGYTF.

The chain is built from TRBV4-1 and TRBJ2-3; tentative D call: TRBD2 (7 bases). V was trimmed by 0 bases and J by 8 bases, leaving 12 bases between them. The germline V gene has CDR1 MGHRA and CDR2 YSYEKL. CDR3 size: 14 residues. In DNA form, the CDR3 reads TGCGCCAGCAGCCAAGATAACAGGGAGGGTACGCAGTATTTT. It translates to CASSQDNREGTQYF.

This clone was observed many times. V is TRBV28 and J is TRBJ1-2; D is possibly TRBD1 (6 bases). CDR1 is MDHEN, CDR2 SYDVKM, per germline. V shed 5 bases and J shed 1 base, with 14 bases lying between them. The CDR3 is 15 amino acids. The CDR3 bases are TGTGCCAGCAGTATTCCGACAGGCTTTAACTATGGCTACACCTTC. It codes for CASSIPTGFNYGYTF.

The CDR3 DNA sequence: TGTGCCAGCAAGGCGGACAACCCCTACGAGCAGTACTTC. As protein: CASKADNPYEQYF. The V and J genes are TRBV2 and TRBJ2-7; D perhaps matches TRBD1 (5 bases). Germline-derived CDR1 and CDR2 are SNHLY and FYNNEI. The V and J ends lost 7 bases and 2 bases respectively, with 12 bases between them. The CDR3 extends over 13 amino acids.

V is TRBV7-9 and J is TRBJ1-2; maybe TRBD1 (5 bases). Trimming shortened V by 0 bases and J by 1 base, and 6 bases separated the two germline ends. CDR1 is SEHNR, CDR2 FQNEAQ, per germline (reference sequence). The CDR3 covers 14 residues. CDR3 nucleotides: TGTGCCAGCAGCTTAGCCCAGGGTAACTATGGCTACACCTTC. Translating it yields CASSLAQGNYGYTF.

The chain uses TRBV9 and TRBJ2-7; the D gene is possibly TRBD1 (6 bases). CDR3 size: 19 residues. Per germline, CDR1 SGDLS and CDR2 YYNGEE. V lost 0 bases and J lost 4, with 26 bases in between. As DNA, the CDR3 is TGTGCCAGCAGCGTAGGGACCCCCGTCTATACAGGGACCCTTTACGAGCAGTACTTC. It is translated as CASSVGTPVYTGTLYEQYF.

The chain couples TRBV15 to TRBJ2-2; 8 nucleotides align to TRBD2. The CDR3 has 15 residues. Germline V CDR1 and CDR2: LNHNV, YYDKDF (reference sequence). V trimming: 5 bases; J trimming: 6 bases; junction bases outside the gene matches: 8. The CDR3 reads CATSPGLAGAGELFF. The CDR3 bases are TGTGCCACCAGCCCCGGACTAGCCGGGGCCGGGGAGCTGTTTTTT.